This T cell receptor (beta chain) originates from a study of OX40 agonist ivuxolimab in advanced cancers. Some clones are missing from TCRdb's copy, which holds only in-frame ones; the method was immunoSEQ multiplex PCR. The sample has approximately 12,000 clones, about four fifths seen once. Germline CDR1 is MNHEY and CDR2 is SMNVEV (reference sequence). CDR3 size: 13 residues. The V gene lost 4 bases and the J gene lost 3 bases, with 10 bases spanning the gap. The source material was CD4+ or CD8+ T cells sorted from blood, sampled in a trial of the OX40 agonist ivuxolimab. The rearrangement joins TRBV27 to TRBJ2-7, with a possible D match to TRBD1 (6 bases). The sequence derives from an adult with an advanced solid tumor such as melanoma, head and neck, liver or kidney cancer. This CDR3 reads CASSWDIDYEQYF. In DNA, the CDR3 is TGTGCCAGCAGTTGGGACATTGACTACGAGCAGTACTTC.